The 19 T cell receptor beta chains below all came from one sample that was sequenced in a study of shared clonotypes between healthy human individuals. Profiling relied on immunoSEQ multiplex PCR, and the TCRdb table lists in-frame clones only, not all of them. The sample carries some 2,400,000 clones, 90% to 97% recorded once. The sequencing input was naive CD4+ T cells sorted from blood. The subset denotes: CD45RA+ positively selected. All receptors derive from a man between 18 and 35 years old in good health.

The chain is built from TRBV30 and TRBJ1-1; D ambiguous. The length of the CDR3 is 16 residues. V was cut by 1 base and J by 2 bases, with 17 bases left in between. Germline CDR1 reads GTSNPN; CDR2 reads SVGIG (reference sequence). Here the CDR3 reads CAWSEFVAGSNTEAFF. The CDR3 DNA reads TGTGCCTGGAGTGAGTTTGTAGCAGGTTCTAACACTGAAGCTTTCTTT.

V is TRBV4-3 and J is TRBJ2-5; 11 bases map to TRBD2. The V gene end was trimmed by 2 bases and the J gene end by 5 bases; junction bases not matched to a gene: 4. The CDR3 runs to 15 residues. Germline CDR1 and CDR2: LGHNA and YSLEER. CDR3 in DNA: TGCGCCAGCAGCCAACTAGCGGGAGGCCCGGAGACCCAGTACTTC. Protein: CASSQLAGGPETQYF.

The chain couples TRBV5-4 to TRBJ2-7; the match to TRBD1 covers 10 bases. The V segment lost 2 bases and the J segment 6 bases; nucleotides outside the gene matches: 5. Germline values: CDR1 SGHNT, CDR2 YYREEE (reference sequence). The CDR3 loop spans 14 amino acids. CDR3 bases: TGTGCCAGCAGCTTAGGGACAGGGGTAGGCGAGCAGTACTTC. It translates to CASSLGTGVGEQYF.

V gene TRBV5-6 combines with J gene TRBJ1-3, with 8 positions matching TRBD1. CDR3 size: 15 residues. The V gene's germline CDR1 is SGHDT and CDR2 YYEEEE. Trimming at V came to 0 bases and at J to 4 bases, leaving 3 bases not matched to a gene. The CDR3 reads CASSLGTGFGNTIYF. Written as DNA, the CDR3 is TGTGCCAGCAGCTTGGGGACAGGGTTCGGAAACACCATATATTTT.

This clone was detected a few times. V is TRBV4-1 and J is TRBJ1-4, with no clear D. Trimming took off 0 bases at V and 6 bases at J, with 20 bases between the two ends. The germline gives CDR1 MGHRA, CDR2 YSYEKL. This CDR3 has 18 amino acids. The CDR3 reads CASSQDRGGQIVDEKLFF. The DNA for the CDR3 is TGCGCCAGCAGCCAAGATCGGGGAGGCCAAATAGTAGATGAAAAACTGTTTTTT.

This sequence joins TRBV21-1 and TRBJ2-2; TRBD2, the table's D call, lacks a check against the DNA. TRBV21-1 is a documented pseudogene. There are 17 residues in the CDR3. The CDR3 nucleotides read TGTGCCAGCAGCCCCAAGGGCGGGGGAGCGAACACCGGGGAGCTGTTTTTT. Its translation: CASSPKGGGANTGELFF.

The chain employs TRBV11-2 and TRBJ2-6, with D possibly being TRBD1 (5 bases). The CDR3 has 15 amino acids. Deletions cut 3 bases from V and 1 base from J, with 7 bases between. Germline loops: CDR1 SGHAT, CDR2 FQNNGV. This CDR3 is CASSLTESGANVLTF. Here the CDR3 DNA reads TGTGCCAGCAGCTTGACAGAATCTGGGGCCAACGTCCTGACTTTC.

CDR3 sequence reads: CASRPAVAGNTIYF. The CDR3 nucleotides read TGTGCCAGCAGGCCGGCAGTTGCTGGAAACACCATATATTTT. The chain employs TRBV6-6 and TRBJ1-3; D unclear. Germline V gene sequence: CDR1 MNHNY, CDR2 SVGAGI (reference sequence). Deletions cut 6 bases from V and 2 bases from J, with 11 bases between. This CDR3 region has 14 residues.

The chain recombines TRBV7-2 with TRBJ2-1, with TRBD2 matching over 11 bases. Germline lookup yields CDR1 SGHTA and CDR2 FQGNSA. The J segment lost 3 bases and the V segment lost 4 bases, leaving 5 bases of the junction unmatched. This CDR3 comprises 16 residues. The CDR3 nucleotides are TGTGCCAGCAGCTCACTAGCGGGAGCTTTCTACAATGAGCAGTTCTTC. Translation: CASSSLAGAFYNEQFF.

The CDR3 DNA is TGTGCCAGTAGTATCGACAAGGCCGATCAGCCCCAGCATTTT. Its translation is CASSIDKADQPQHF. V usage is TRBV19 and J usage is TRBJ1-5; D unclear. Germline V CDR1 and CDR2: LNHDA, SQIVND (reference sequence). The CDR3 has 14 residues. The V end lost 3 bases, the J end lost 5 bases, and 11 bases lay between the germline ends. The full variable domain, in which reference TRBV19 and TRBJ1-5 provide the parts outside the CDR3, is DGGITQSPKYLFRKEGQNVTLSCEQNLNHDAMYWYRQDPGQGLRLIYYSQIVNDFQKGDIAEGYSVSREKKESFPLTVTSAQKNPTAFYLCASSIDKADQPQHFGDGTRLSIL.

This clone was seen a single time. The V and J genes are TRBV6-1 and TRBJ1-1; D perhaps matches TRBD1 (5 bases). CDR1 and CDR2 from the germline V gene are MNHNS and SASEGT. V shed 8 bases and J shed 4 bases, with 17 bases lying between them. The CDR3 consists of 14 residues. CDR3 bases: TGTGCCAGCCTCTTAGGAGCCCAGGGCACTGAAGCTTTCTTT. This translates into CASLLGAQGTEAFF.

The J gene is TRBJ1-2, the V gene TRBV10-2; D may be TRBD1 (5 bases). Germline-derived CDR1 and CDR2 are WSHSY and SAAADI. Trimming took off 4 bases at V and 8 bases at J, with 20 bases between the two ends. The CDR3 has 15 residues. CDR3 nucleotides: TGCGCCAGCAGTGGTCGGGACCGTCGTATGGGGGGCTACACCTTC. The encoded protein is CASSGRDRRMGGYTF.

V gene TRBV14 combines with J gene TRBJ2-5, with a possible D match to TRBD1 (6 bases). In germline, CDR1 is SGHDN, CDR2 FVKESK. This CDR3 contains 15 residues. Trimming cost V 2 bases and J 4 bases, with 14 bases left between them. The CDR3: CASSQLLGAGETQYF. The CDR3 DNA reads TGTGCCAGCAGCCAACTGCTGGGGGCGGGAGAGACCCAGTACTTC.

With respect to this clone: Relative to the germline gene, one junction end is altered; a read error may explain this. The CDR3 protein is CASSPGTGNTGELFF. CDR3 DNA: TGTGCTAGCAGCCCCGGGACAGGGAACACCGGGGAGCTGTTTTTT. The chain joins TRBV7-7 to TRBJ2-2, with 8 bases identical to TRBD1. Germline assignment: CDR1 SSHAT and CDR2 FNYEAQ (reference sequence). This CDR3 region has 15 residues. The whole variable domain, remainder taken from reference TRBV7-7 and TRBJ2-2, is GAGVSQSPRYKVTKRGQDVTLRCDPISSHATLYWYQQALGQGPEFLTYFNYEAQPDKSGLPSDRFSAERPEGSISTLTIQRTEQRDSAMYRCASSPGTGNTGELFFGEGSRLTVL.

V is TRBV6-5 and J is TRBJ2-5, with D perhaps matching TRBD1 (6 bases). Trimming shortened V by 4 bases and J by 3 bases, and 12 bases separated the two germline ends. The germline V gene has CDR1 MNHEY and CDR2 SVGAGI. The CDR3 has 14 amino acids. The CDR3 DNA is TGTGCCAGCAGTTGGGACAAAAGGGAAGAGACCCAGTACTTC. Its protein is CASSWDKREETQYF.

The chain couples TRBV27 to TRBJ2-1; 13 bases are a match to TRBD2. The CDR3 is 17 residues long. The ends lost 4 bases at V and 0 bases at J; junction bases unmatched: 3. Germline V gene sequence: CDR1 MNHEY, CDR2 SMNVEV (reference sequence). As DNA, the CDR3 is TGTGCCAGCAGTTCCCGGACTAGCGGGAGCTCCTACAATGAGCAGTTCTTC. Its protein is CASSSRTSGSSYNEQFF.

The V call is TRBV18, the J call TRBJ2-2; tentative D call: TRBD1 (6 bases). This CDR3 region has 16 residues. V was cut by 4 bases and J by 6 bases, with 18 bases left in between. The germline CDR1 and CDR2 sequences are KGHSH and LQKENI. This chain's CDR3 is CASSLKLGAEAGELFF. In nucleotides, the CDR3 is TGTGCCAGCTCACTCAAACTGGGGGCTGAGGCCGGGGAGCTGTTTTTT.

The V call is TRBV5-4, the J call TRBJ1-1; possibly TRBD1 for D (5 bases). The V end was cut by 6 bases, the J end by 1 base, with 13 bases between. The germline CDR1 and CDR2 sequences are SGHNT and YYREEE (reference sequence). The CDR3 consists of 14 residues. The CDR3 protein is CASNLGRTNTEAFF. As DNA, the CDR3 is TGTGCCAGCAACCTGGGACGGACGAACACTGAAGCTTTCTTT.

Details on this clone: This sample also contains other DNA sequences that code for the same CDR3. The V gene is TRBV6-5, the J gene TRBJ2-7, with 9 bases aligning to TRBD1. V shed 1 base and J 3 bases; nucleotides not matched to a gene: 1. The length of the CDR3 is 14 residues. The germline V gene has CDR1 MNHEY and CDR2 SVGAGI. The CDR3 region has the DNA TGTGCCAGCAGTTACTTGGGACAGGGCTACGAGCAGTACTTC. Protein: CASSYLGQGYEQYF.